Below, 5 T cell receptor beta chains from the same sample are listed, as sequenced in a study of sequential checkpoint blockade in melanoma. Measured with immunoSEQ multiplex PCR; TCRdb has only the in-frame clones, and not every one. The table shows fewer than 13,000 clones, with around three quarters occurring only once. Treatment here: randomized to nivolumab then ipilimumab (arm A) or the reverse (arm B). The source material was CD8+ T cells sorted from blood (inferred from file names), sampled from a patient given nivolumab and ipilimumab in sequence. The receptors derive from a human donor with melanoma.

The V gene is TRBV13, the J gene TRBJ2-5, with D perhaps matching TRBD1 (5 bases). Near its end, the DNA agrees better with TRBJ2-7, so the J call may be wrong. CDR1 is PRHDT and CDR2 is FYEKMQ in the germline V gene (reference sequence). This CDR3 is built from 15 residues. CDR3 DNA: TGTGCCAGCAGCTTAGGGACAGATCTCTCCTACGAGCAGTACTTC. Protein product: CASSLGTDLSYEQYF.

The chain is built from TRBV5-8 and TRBJ2-3; 7 bases match TRBD1. Per the germline V gene, CDR1 is SGHTS and CDR2 is YDEGEE. There are 14 residues in the CDR3. The junction had 4 bases not matched to a gene; V was cut back by 4 bases and J by 2 bases. The CDR3 region has the DNA TGTGCCAGCAGCCCCGGGACAGCCACAGATACGCAGTATTTT. This codes for CASSPGTATDTQYF. Using reference TRBV5-8 and TRBJ2-3 for the parts outside the CDR3, the full variable domain is EAGVTQSPTHLIKTRGQQATLRCSPISGHTSVYWYQQALGLGLQFLLWYDEGEERNRGNFPPRFSGRQFPNYSSELNVNALELEDSALYLCASSPGTATDTQYFGPGTRLTVL.

The chain recombines TRBV7-8 with TRBJ1-1; a possible D gene is TRBD1 (5 bases). This CDR3 region has 15 residues. Between the trimmed V and J ends, which lost 5 bases and 0 bases, there was a span of 13 bases. Germline lookup yields CDR1 SGHVS and CDR2 FQNEAQ. The CDR3 DNA follows: TGTGCCAGCAGCCCAGTGACAGTGATGAACACTGAAGCTTTCTTT. Translated: CASSPVTVMNTEAFF.

This clone occurred a few times. This chain connects TRBV4-1 to TRBJ2-5; TRBD2 might be the D (6 bases). This CDR3 has 15 amino acids. V lost 4 bases and J lost 7, with 19 bases in between. CDR1 MGHRA and CDR2 YSYEKL come from the germline V gene. The CDR3 DNA reads as TGCGCCAGCAGCCGAGAAACGGGACTCTCCGGGACCCAGTACTTC. This gives the protein CASSRETGLSGTQYF.

This chain connects TRBV15 to TRBJ1-4; D ambiguous. The V and J ends lost 3 bases and 4 bases respectively, with 15 bases between them. The CDR3 contains 16 residues. CDR1 is LNHNV, CDR2 YYDKDF, per germline (reference sequence). The CDR3 bases are TGTGCCACCAGCAGTTCCCCCACGGGTCTTAATGAAAAACTGTTTTTT. Translating gives CATSSSPTGLNEKLFF.